A single sample is the source of the 5 T cell receptor beta chains below, sequenced in a study of blood T cell repertoires in COVID-19. TCRdb's table, derived via immunoSEQ multiplex PCR, lists solely in-frame clones and lacks some. The sample includes 90,000 to 100,000 clones, approximately 86% seen only once; the top ten take approximately 1.8%. The material sequenced was peripheral blood. Receptors were obtained from a man at least 80 years old with acute or convalescent COVID-19.

The rearrangement joins TRBV3-1 (or the pseudogene TRBV3-2) to TRBJ1-1; TRBD1 aligns across 7 bases. This CDR3 spans 14 amino acids. Germline loops: CDR1 LGHDT, CDR2 YNNKEL (reference sequence). V gave up 7 bases and J gave up 1 base; unmatched junction bases: 6. For the CDR3, the DNA is TGTGCCAGCACACAGACAGGGCCGAACACTGAAGCTTTCTTT. Its protein is CASTQTGPNTEAFF.

This chain links TRBV6-5 with TRBJ2-5; 7 bases are a match to TRBD2. Losses at the gene ends were 5 bases for V and 5 bases for J; bases not matched to a gene: 11. CDR1 is MNHEY, CDR2 SVGAGI, per germline. This CDR3 has 15 amino acids. CDR3 sequence reads: CASSLTAGQVETQYF. CDR3 DNA sequence: TGTGCCAGCAGTCTAACAGCGGGGCAAGTGGAGACCCAGTACTTC.

This clone came up a few times. This sequence joins TRBV7-2 and TRBJ1-4; D is possibly TRBD1 (6 bases). V was shortened by 0 bases and J by 1 base, with 6 bases between the two germline ends. CDR1 is SGHTA and CDR2 is FQGNSA in the germline V gene. The CDR3 covers 15 residues. In DNA form, the CDR3 reads TGTGCCAGCAGCTTAGCAGGGGGAACTAATGAAAAACTGTTTTTT. Its translation: CASSLAGGTNEKLFF.

V gene TRBV2 combines with J gene TRBJ2-3, with 10 positions matching TRBD2. The CDR3 is 18 residues long. J lost 3 bases, V lost 6 bases, and 15 bases had no gene match. CDR1 SNHLY and CDR2 FYNNEI come from the germline V gene. DNA for the CDR3: TGTGCCAGCAGCCACCGGGCTAGCGGGAGTTCGGGGACAGATACGCAGTATTTT. Its protein is CASSHRASGSSGTDTQYF. Using reference TRBV2 and TRBJ2-3 for the parts outside the CDR3, the full variable domain is EPEVTQTPSHQVTQMGQEVILRCVPISNHLYFYWYRQILGQKVEFLVSFYNNEISEKSEIFDDQFSVERPDGSNFTLKIRSTKLEDSAMYFCASSHRASGSSGTDTQYFGPGTRLTVL.

This clone has just one count. This sequence joins TRBV10-3 and TRBJ2-6; 8 nucleotides align to TRBD1. The CDR3 is 17 residues long. The junction had 3 bases not matched to a gene; V was cut back by 2 bases and J by 0 bases. The germline V gene encodes CDR1 ENHRY and CDR2 SYGVKD. The CDR3 protein is CAISEGQGFSGANVLTF. The CDR3 nucleotides read TGTGCCATCAGTGAGGGACAGGGATTCTCTGGGGCCAACGTCCTGACTTTC.